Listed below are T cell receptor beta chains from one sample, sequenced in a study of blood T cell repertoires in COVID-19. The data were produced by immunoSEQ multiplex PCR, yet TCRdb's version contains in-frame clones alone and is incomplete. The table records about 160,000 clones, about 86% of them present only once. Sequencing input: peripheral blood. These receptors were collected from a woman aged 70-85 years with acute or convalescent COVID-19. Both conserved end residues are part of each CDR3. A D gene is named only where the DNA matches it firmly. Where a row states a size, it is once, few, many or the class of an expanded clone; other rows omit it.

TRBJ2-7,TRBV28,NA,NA,TGTGCCAGCAGTTTATTGGGGGGTGAAACCTACGAGCAGTACTTC,CASSLLGGETYEQYF
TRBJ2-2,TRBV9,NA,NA,TGTGCCAGCAGCGTAGTAGACAGCCCGACCAACACCGGGGAGCTGTTTTTT,CASSVVDSPTNTGELFF
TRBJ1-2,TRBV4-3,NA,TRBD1,TGCGCCAGCAGCCGAGACAGGGGGCGCACCTCTAACTATGGCTACACCTTC,CASSRDRGRTSNYGYTF
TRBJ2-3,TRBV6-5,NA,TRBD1,TGTGCCAGCAGTCCGGCCGGGACAGGGAAAAATACGCAGTATTTT,CASSPAGTGKNTQYF
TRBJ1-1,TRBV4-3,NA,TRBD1,TGCGCCAGCAGCCACGGGACAGGGCGTGAAGCTTTCTTT,CASSHGTGREAFF
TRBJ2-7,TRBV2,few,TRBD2,TGTGCCAGCAGTGAAACACTAGCGGGAAACTACGAGCAGTACTTC,CASSETLAGNYEQYF
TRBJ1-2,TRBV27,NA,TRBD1,TGTGCCAGCAGATTTCTCTCCGGGACAGGTACTGTTCTGCGGAATGGCTACACCTTC,CASRFLSGTGTVLRNGYTF
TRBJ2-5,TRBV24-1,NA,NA,TGTGCCACCAGTGACCCCTCGGGTTCAGAGACCCAGTACTTC,CATSDPSGSETQYF
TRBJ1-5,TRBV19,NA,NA,TGTGCCAGTTCAACGAGGGGGACACTGAGCAATCAGCCCCAGCATTTT,CASSTRGTLSNQPQHF
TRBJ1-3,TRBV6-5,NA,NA,TGTGCCAGCAGTAAGAGCTCTGGAAACACCATATATTTT,CASSKSSGNTIYF
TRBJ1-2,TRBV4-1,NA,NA,TGCGCCAGCAGCCAAGATGGTTTCAGGGGCAACTATGGCTACACCTTC,CASSQDGFRGNYGYTF
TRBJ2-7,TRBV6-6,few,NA,TGTGCCAGCAGTACGCTCAGAGCGGATAGCTCCTACGAGCAGTACTTC,CASSTLRADSSYEQYF
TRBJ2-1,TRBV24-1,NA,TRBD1,TGTGCCACCAGTGATTTCCGGACAGGGGAATACAATGAGCAGTTCTTC,CATSDFRTGEYNEQFF
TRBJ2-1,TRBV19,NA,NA,TGTGCCAGTAGTCGGTGGGGGGACTCCTACAATGAGCAGTTCTTC,CASSRWGDSYNEQFF
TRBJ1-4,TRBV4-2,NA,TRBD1,TGTGCCAGCAGCCAGGACAGGAGGGCTAATGAAAAACTGTTTTTT,CASSQDRRANEKLFF
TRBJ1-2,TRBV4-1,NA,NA,TGCGCCAGCAGCCAAGGGTCAGGTTCAAACTATGGCTACACCTTC,CASSQGSGSNYGYTF
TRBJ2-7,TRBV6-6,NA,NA,TGTGCCAGCAGTTACTTATTGGGCAGGGGCTACGAGCAGTACTTC,CASSYLLGRGYEQYF
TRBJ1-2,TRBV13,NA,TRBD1,TGTGCCAGCAGCGATTCGACAGGGAACTATGGCTACACCTTC,CASSDSTGNYGYTF
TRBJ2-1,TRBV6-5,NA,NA,TGTGCCAGCAGTCACGACATATACAATGAGCAGTTCTTC,CASSHDIYNEQFF
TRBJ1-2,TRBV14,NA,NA,TGTGCCAGCAGCCAAATCAGGGGCGGCGGCGGCTACACCTTC,CASSQIRGGGGYTF
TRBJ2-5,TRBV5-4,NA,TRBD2,TGTGCCAGCAGCCACGGGGGGGCCCTCCAAGAGACCCAGTACTTC,CASSHGGALQETQYF
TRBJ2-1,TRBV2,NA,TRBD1,TGTGCCAGCAGCGTTGACAGGGGGCTGTTCCACCAGTTCTTC,CASSVDRGLFHQFF
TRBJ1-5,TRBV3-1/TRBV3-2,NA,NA,TGTGCCAGCAGGGGGCAGGTCCATAGCAATCAGCCCCAGCATTTT,CASRGQVHSNQPQHF
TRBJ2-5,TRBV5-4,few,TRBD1,TGTGCCAGCAGCCACCAGGACAGGGGGCCCGGAGAGACCCAGTACTTC,CASSHQDRGPGETQYF
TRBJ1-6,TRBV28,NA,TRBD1,TGTGCCAGCAACCTACAGGGGGCCTATTCACCCCTCCACTTT,CASNLQGAYSPLHF
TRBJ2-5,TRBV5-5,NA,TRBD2,TGTGCCAGCAGCTGGGGGGGGCAAGAGACCCAGTACTTC,CASSWGGQETQYF
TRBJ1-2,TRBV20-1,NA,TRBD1,TGCAGTGCTGGGGACAGGGGAGGAACCACCTTC,CSAGDRGGTTF
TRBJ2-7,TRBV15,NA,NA,TGTGCCACCAGGACCAAGGACACAGGGTCCTACGAGCAGTACTTC,CATRTKDTGSYEQYF
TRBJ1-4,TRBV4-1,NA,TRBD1,TGCGCCAGCAGCCAAGGAGACAGGGCAACTAATGAAAAACTGTTTTTT,CASSQGDRATNEKLFF
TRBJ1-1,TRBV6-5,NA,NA,TGTGCCAGCAGACCCCTACAGAGAAACACTGAAGCTTTCTTT,CASRPLQRNTEAFF
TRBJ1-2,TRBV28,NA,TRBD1,TGTGCCAGCAGCCGGACAGGGGGCGGCTATGGCTACACCTTC,CASSRTGGGYGYTF
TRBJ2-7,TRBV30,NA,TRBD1,TGTGCCTGGGGACGAGGGAACCCCGGGACAGGGGGCGCCGAGCAGTACTTC,CAWGRGNPGTGGAEQYF
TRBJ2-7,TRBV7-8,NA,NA,TGTGCCAGCAGCTCCCCCGGCTCCTACGAGCAGTACTTC,CASSSPGSYEQYF
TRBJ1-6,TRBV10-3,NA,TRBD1,TGTGCCATCAGTGAGTCCGTTGGCGGGACAGTGTATTCACCCCTCCACTTT,CAISESVGGTVYSPLHF
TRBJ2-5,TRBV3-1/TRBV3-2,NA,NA,TGTGCCAGCAGCCATCGGGATCAAGAGACCCAGTACTTC,CASSHRDQETQYF
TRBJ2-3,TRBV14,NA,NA,TGTGCCAGCAGCCAGCTAGGGAGTACGCAGTATTTT,CASSQLGSTQYF
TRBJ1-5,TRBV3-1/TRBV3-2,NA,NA,TGTGCCAGCAGCCTTTCCAGAAATCAGCCCCAGCATTTT,CASSLSRNQPQHF
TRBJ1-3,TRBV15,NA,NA,TGTGCCACCAGCAGGGTCTCAGGGGCCGGAAACACCATATATTTT,CATSRVSGAGNTIYF
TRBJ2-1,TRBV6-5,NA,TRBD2,TGTGCCAGCATCGGACTAGCGGGAGGGAATGAGCAGTTCTTC,CASIGLAGGNEQFF
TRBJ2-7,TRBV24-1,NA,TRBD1,TGTGCCACCAGTGATTCGACAGGGTTCGAGCAGTACTTC,CATSDSTGFEQYF
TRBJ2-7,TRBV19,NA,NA,TGTGCCAGTAGTACAACAGACGGACAGTTTCTCTCCTACGAGCAGTACTTC,CASSTTDGQFLSYEQYF
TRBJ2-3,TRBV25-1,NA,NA,TGTGCCAGCAGTGGGGCCCTTAGGAGGGCCTACACAGATACGCAGTATTTT,CASSGALRRAYTDTQYF
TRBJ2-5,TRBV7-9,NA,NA,TGTGCCAGCAGCGTAAGACTCCCACAACAAGAGACCCAGTACTTC,CASSVRLPQQETQYF
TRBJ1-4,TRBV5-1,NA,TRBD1,TGCGCCAGCAAGGAGGGGACAGGGAGCGATAATGAAAAACTGTTTTTT,CASKEGTGSDNEKLFF
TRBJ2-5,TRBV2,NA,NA,TGTGCCAGCAGTGATTGGCCACAAGAGACCCAGTACTTC,CASSDWPQETQYF
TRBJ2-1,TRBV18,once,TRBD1,TGTGCCAGCTCACCGGGACAGCCAAACAATGAGCAGTTCTTC,CASSPGQPNNEQFF
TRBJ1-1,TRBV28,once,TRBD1,TGTGCCAGCAGTCAGCCGGGACAGGGGGCGGCCGCTTTCTTT,CASSQPGQGAAAFF
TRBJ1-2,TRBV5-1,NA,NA,TGCGCCAGCAGCTTGAGTGGGCAGGGAAGTGGCTACACCTTC,CASSLSGQGSGYTF
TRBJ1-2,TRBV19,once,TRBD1,TGTGCCAGTGCAACCGGGACAGGGGTAATGGGCTCGGCCTTC,CASATGTGVMGSAF
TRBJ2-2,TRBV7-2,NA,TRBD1,TGTGCCAGCAGCTCCCAGGGGGCGGGTGGGGAGCTGTTTTTT,CASSSQGAGGELFF
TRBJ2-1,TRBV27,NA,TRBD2,TGTGCCAGCAGTTTAGAGGGCGGGAGGGCCTACAATGAGCAGTTCTTC,CASSLEGGRAYNEQFF
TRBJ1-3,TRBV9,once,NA,TGTGCCAGCAGCGTAGCTACCGCCGTCGGAAACACCATATATTTT,CASSVATAVGNTIYF